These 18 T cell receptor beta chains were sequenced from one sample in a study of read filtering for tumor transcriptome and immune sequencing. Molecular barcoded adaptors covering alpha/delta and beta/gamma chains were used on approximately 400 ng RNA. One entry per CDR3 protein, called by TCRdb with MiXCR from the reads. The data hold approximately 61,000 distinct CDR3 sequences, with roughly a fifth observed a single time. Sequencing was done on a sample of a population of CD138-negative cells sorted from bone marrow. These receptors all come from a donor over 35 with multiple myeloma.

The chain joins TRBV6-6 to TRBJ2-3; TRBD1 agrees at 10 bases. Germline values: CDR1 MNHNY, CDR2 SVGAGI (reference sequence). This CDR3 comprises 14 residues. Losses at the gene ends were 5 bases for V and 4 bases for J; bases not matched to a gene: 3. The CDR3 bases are TGTGCCAGCAGTGACAGGGGGCCGGCAGATACGCAGTATTTT. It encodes CASSDRGPADTQYF.

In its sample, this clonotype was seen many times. In DNA, the CDR3 is TGTGCCACCAGCCCTCGACAGGGAAGCATCACTCAGCCCCAGCATTTT. Its protein is CATSPRQGSITQPQHF. The V and J genes are TRBV15 and TRBJ1-5; 7 nucleotides align to TRBD1. V lost 5 bases and J lost 6; bases outside the gene matches: 13. The germline V gene encodes CDR1 LNHNV and CDR2 YYDKDF (reference sequence). The CDR3 covers 16 residues. The whole variable domain, remainder taken from reference TRBV15 and TRBJ1-5, is DAMVIQNPRYQVTQFGKPVTLSCSQTLNHNVMYWYQQKSSQAPKLLFHYYDKDFNNEADTPDNFQSRRPNTSFCFLDIRSPGLGDTAMYLCATSPRQGSITQPQHFGDGTRLSIL.

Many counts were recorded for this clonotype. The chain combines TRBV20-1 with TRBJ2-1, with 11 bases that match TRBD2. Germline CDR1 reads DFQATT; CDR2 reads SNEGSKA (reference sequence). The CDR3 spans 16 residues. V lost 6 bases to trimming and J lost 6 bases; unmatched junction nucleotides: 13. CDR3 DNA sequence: TGCAGTGCAACTGCCCAACTAGCGGGAGCCCCCAATGAGCAGTTCTTC. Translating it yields CSATAQLAGAPNEQFF.

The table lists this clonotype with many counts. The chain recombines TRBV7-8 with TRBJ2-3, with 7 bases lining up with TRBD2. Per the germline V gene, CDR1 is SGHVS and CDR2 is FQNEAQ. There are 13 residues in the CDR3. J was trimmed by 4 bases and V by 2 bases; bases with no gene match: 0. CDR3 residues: CASSLREADTQYF. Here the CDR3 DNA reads TGTGCCAGCAGCTTACGGGAGGCAGATACGCAGTATTTT.

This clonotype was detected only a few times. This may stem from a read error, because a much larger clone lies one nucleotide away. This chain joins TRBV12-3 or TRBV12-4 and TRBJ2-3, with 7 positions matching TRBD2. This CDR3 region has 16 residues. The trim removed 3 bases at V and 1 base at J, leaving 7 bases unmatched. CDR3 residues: CASSLGRGEGTDTQYF. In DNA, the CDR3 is TGTGCCAGCAGTTTGGGGAGGGGAGAAGGCACAGATACGCAGTATTTT.

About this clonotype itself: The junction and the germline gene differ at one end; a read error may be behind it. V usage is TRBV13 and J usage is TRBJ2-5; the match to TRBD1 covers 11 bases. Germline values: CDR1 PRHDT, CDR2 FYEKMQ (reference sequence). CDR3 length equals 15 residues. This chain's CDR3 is CASRRTGGHHETQYF. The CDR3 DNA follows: TGTGCCAGCAGAAGGACAGGGGGCCACCATGAGACCCAGTACTTC. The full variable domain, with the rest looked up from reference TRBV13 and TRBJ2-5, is AAGVIQSPRHLIKEKRETATLKCYPIPRHDTVYWYQQGPGQDPQFLISFYEKMQSDKGSIPDRFSAQQFSDYHSELNMSSLELGDSALYFCASRRTGGHHETQYFGPGTRLLVL.

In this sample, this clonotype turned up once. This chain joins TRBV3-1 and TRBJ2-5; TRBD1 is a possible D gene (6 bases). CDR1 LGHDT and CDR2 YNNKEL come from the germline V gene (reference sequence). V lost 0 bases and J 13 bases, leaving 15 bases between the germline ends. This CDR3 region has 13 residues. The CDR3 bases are TGTGCCAGCAGCCAAGATGATAGCAGGGGCCTGTACTTC. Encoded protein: CASSQDDSRGLYF.

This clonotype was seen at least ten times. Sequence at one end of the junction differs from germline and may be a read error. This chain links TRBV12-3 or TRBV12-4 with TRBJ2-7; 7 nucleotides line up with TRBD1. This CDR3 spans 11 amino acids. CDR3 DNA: TGTGCCAGCAGTTTAACCGGGACAGAGTCCTTC. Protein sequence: CASSLTGTESF.

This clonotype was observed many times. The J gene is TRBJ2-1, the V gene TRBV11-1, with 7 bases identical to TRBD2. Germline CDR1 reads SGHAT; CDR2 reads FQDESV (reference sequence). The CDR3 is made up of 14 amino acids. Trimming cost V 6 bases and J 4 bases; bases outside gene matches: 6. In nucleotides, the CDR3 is TGTGCCAGCAGTCCCCTAGCGGCATACAATGAGCAGTTCTTC. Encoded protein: CASSPLAAYNEQFF. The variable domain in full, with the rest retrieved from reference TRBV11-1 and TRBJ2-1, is EAEVAQSPRYKITEKSQAVAFWCDPISGHATLYWYRQILGQGPELLVQFQDESVVDDSQLPKDRFSAERLKGVDSTLKIQPAELGDSAMYLCASSPLAAYNEQFFGPGTRLTVL.

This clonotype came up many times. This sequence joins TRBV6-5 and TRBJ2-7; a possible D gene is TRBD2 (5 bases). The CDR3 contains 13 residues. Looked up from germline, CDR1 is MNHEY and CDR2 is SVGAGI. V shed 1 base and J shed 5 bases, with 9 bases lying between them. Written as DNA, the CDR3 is TGTGCCAGCAGTTACTTCGGGATCGACGAGCAGTACTTC. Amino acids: CASSYFGIDEQYF.

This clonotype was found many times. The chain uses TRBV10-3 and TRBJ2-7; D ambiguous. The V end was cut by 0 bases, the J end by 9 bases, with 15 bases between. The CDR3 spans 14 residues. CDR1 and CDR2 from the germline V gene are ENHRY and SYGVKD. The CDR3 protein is CAISESRRQMGQYF. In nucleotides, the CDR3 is TGTGCCATCAGTGAGTCTCGGCGGCAAATGGGGCAGTACTTC.

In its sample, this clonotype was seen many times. CDR3 region: CASSPRDTQYF. The CDR3 bases are TGTGCCAGCAGCCCCCGGGATACGCAGTATTTT. This chain joins TRBV6-6 and TRBJ2-3; D call uncertain. This CDR3 has 11 residues. Germline V CDR1 and CDR2: MNHNY, SVGAGI (reference sequence). With 6 bases removed from V and 6 bases from J, the gap between germline ends came to 7 bases.

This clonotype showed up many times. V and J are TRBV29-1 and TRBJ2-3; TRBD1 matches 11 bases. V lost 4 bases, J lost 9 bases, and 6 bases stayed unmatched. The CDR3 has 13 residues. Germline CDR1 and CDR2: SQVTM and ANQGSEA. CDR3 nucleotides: TGCAGCGTTGGCGGGACAGGGGGGCCCACGCAGTATTTT. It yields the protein CSVGGTGGPTQYF.

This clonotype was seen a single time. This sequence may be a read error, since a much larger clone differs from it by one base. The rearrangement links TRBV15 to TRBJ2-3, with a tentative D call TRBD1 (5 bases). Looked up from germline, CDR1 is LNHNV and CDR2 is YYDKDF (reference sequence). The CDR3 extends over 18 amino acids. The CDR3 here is CAASREKGWGPLADTQYF. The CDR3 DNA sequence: TGTGCCGCCAGCAGAGAAAAGGGGTGGGGTCCTCTCGCAGATACGCAGTATTTT.

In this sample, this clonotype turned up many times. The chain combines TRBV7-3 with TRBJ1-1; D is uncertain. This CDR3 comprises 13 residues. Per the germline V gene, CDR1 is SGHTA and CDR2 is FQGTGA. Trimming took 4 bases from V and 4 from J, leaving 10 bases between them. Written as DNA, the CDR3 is TGTGCCAGCAGCTCAGATGTGGGCACTGAAGCTTTCTTT. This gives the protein CASSSDVGTEAFF.

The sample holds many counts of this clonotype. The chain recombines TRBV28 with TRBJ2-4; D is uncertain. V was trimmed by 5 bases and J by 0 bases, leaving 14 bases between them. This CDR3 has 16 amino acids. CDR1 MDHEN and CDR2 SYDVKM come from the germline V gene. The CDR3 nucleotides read TGTGCCAGCAGTGCCCACCTGAGTCTAGCCAAAAACATTCAGTACTTC. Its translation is CASSAHLSLAKNIQYF.

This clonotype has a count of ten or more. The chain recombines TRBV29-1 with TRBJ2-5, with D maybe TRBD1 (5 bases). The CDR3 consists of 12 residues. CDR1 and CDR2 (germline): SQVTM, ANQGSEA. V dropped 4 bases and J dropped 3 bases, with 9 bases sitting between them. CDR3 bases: TGCAGCGTTGGGTCGACAGAAGAGACCCAGTACTTC. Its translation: CSVGSTEETQYF.

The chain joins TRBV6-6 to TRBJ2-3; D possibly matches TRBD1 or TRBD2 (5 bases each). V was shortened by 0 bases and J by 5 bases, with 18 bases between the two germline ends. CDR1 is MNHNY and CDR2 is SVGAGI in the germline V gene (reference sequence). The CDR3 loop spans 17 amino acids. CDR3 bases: TGTGCCAGCAGTTACTCGATAGAGGGACGGGCAGGAGATACGCAGTATTTT. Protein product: CASSYSIEGRAGDTQYF.